Each of the 23 T cell receptor beta chains below was sequenced from the same sample in a study of T cells in narcolepsy. Using immunoSEQ multiplex PCR, the repertoire was profiled, and TCRdb retains in-frame clones only, with some absent. Of some 19,000 clones detected, 86% appear once; the ten largest clones hold under 0.8%. The sample consisted of memory (CD45RA-) CD4+ T cells from blood. The receptors were sampled from a human donor in good health.

This clone was picked up one time. V and J are TRBV7-9 and TRBJ2-5; a weak D match, TRBD2 (5 bases). CDR3 length: 14 amino acids. Per the germline V gene, CDR1 is SEHNR and CDR2 is FQNEAQ (reference sequence). The V and J ends lost 5 bases and 3 bases respectively, with 13 bases between them. The DNA for the CDR3 is TGTGCCAGCAGCACTCTCCGGGATGAAGAGACCCAGTACTTC. As protein: CASSTLRDEETQYF.

The chain uses TRBV6-1 and TRBJ2-5, with no clear D. Germline values: CDR1 MNHNS, CDR2 SASEGT. The CDR3 spans 15 residues. The V gene lost 3 bases and the J gene lost 7 bases, with 18 bases spanning the gap. The CDR3: CASSDRATLKRTQYF. The CDR3, as DNA: TGTGCCAGCAGTGACCGAGCGACCCTAAAAAGGACCCAGTACTTC.

This clone was counted once. The chain joins TRBV6-5 to TRBJ1-2; D is unresolved. Germline V CDR1 and CDR2: MNHEY, SVGAGI. Between the trimmed V and J ends, which lost 11 bases and 1 base, there was a span of 8 bases. CDR3 length: 11 residues. The CDR3 region is CAANGNYGYTF. In DNA form, the CDR3 reads TGTGCCGCGAACGGTAACTATGGCTACACCTTC.

The chain recombines TRBV5-6 with TRBJ2-3, with unresolved D. The germline V and J ends were trimmed by 7 bases and 12 bases, with 18 bases remaining between them. The CDR3 contains 12 residues. The germline V gene has CDR1 SGHDT and CDR2 YYEEEE. The CDR3 DNA reads as TGTGCCAGCGGTCCCGTTATAGGGAAACAGTATTTT. Its translation: CASGPVIGKQYF.

The chain combines TRBV2 with TRBJ1-2, with TRBD1 identical over 9 bases. The CDR3 consists of 14 residues. From germline, CDR1 is SNHLY and CDR2 FYNNEI. The J segment lost 7 bases and the V segment lost 5 bases, leaving 8 bases of the junction unmatched. The DNA for the CDR3 is TGTGCCAGCAGTTCGACAGGGGGGTTATCTGGCTACACCTTC. Residues: CASSSTGGLSGYTF.

The J gene is TRBJ1-2, the V gene TRBV7-9; D gene ambiguous. CDR1 and CDR2 (germline): SEHNR, FQNEAQ (reference sequence). V was shortened by 3 bases and J by 0 bases, with 8 bases between the two germline ends. The length of the CDR3 is 14 residues. The DNA for the CDR3 is TGTGCCAGCAGCTTGATCGGGGCTAACTATGGCTACACCTTC. It is translated as CASSLIGANYGYTF.

V usage is TRBV30 and J usage is TRBJ1-2; 7 bases align to TRBD1. CDR3 length equals 14 residues. CDR1 is GTSNPN and CDR2 is SVGIG in the germline V gene (reference sequence). J lost 8 bases, V lost 4 bases, and 13 bases had no gene match. CDR3 in amino acids: CAWKGGRQGRGYTF. The CDR3 DNA follows: TGTGCCTGGAAGGGTGGCAGACAGGGTAGAGGCTACACCTTC.

The V and J genes are TRBV30 and TRBJ1-2; possible D gene TRBD1, 5 bases. From germline, CDR1 is GTSNPN and CDR2 SVGIG (reference sequence). The CDR3 is 13 amino acids. V was clipped by 7 bases and J by 7 bases, with 19 bases between them. CDR3 residues: CASSGGRTGGYTF. The CDR3 DNA reads as TGTGCCTCTTCCGGGGGGAGAACGGGTGGCTACACCTTC.

The V and J genes are TRBV2 and TRBJ2-7; 10 bases are a match to TRBD1. Unmatched junction bases numbered 4, after V lost 3 bases and J lost 5 bases. CDR3 length: 14 amino acids. Germline values: CDR1 SNHLY, CDR2 FYNNEI. The CDR3 here is CASSDGTGVNEQYF. The CDR3 bases are TGTGCCAGCAGTGACGGGACAGGGGTTAACGAGCAGTACTTC.

The V gene is TRBV5-8, the J gene TRBJ2-3; D gene ambiguous. The CDR3 sequence is 13 residues long. The V end lost 0 bases, the J end lost 5 bases, and 7 bases lay between the germline ends. Germline loops: CDR1 SGHTS, CDR2 YDEGEE. The chain's CDR3 is CASSLVFGDTQYF. The CDR3 nucleotides read TGTGCCAGCAGCTTGGTCTTCGGAGATACGCAGTATTTT.

The J gene is TRBJ1-4, the V gene TRBV7-9; the D is unclear. V lost 2 bases and J 8 bases, leaving 9 bases between the germline ends. The CDR3 sequence is 13 residues long. Germline V gene data show CDR1 as SEHNR and CDR2 as FQNEAQ (reference sequence). The CDR3 DNA reads as TGTGCCAGCAGCTTACCGGGAGGAGAAAAACTGTTTTTT. Its translation: CASSLPGGEKLFF.

This clone was seen a few times. The chain carries TRBV7-2 and TRBJ2-1; D assignment may be TRBD1 or TRBD2 (5 bases each). Germline V gene data show CDR1 as SGHTA and CDR2 as FQGNSA. V shed 1 base and J shed 10 bases, with 11 bases lying between them. CDR3 length equals 13 residues. CDR3 nucleotides: TGTGCCAGCAGCTTAGGGCCGGGGACGGAGCAGTTCTTC. Translating gives CASSLGPGTEQFF.

This rearrangement joins TRBV5-1 to TRBJ2-5; possibly TRBD2 for D (5 bases). Trimming took off 4 bases at V and 11 bases at J, with 15 bases between the two ends. Germline lookup yields CDR1 SGHRS and CDR2 YFSETQ. This CDR3 contains 12 residues. The CDR3 bases are TGCGCCAGCAGCCAAAGCCTCGGGGAGCAGTACTTC. This gives the protein CASSQSLGEQYF.

V gene TRBV25-1 combines with J gene TRBJ1-1, with TRBD1 as a possible D gene (6 bases). Germline V gene data show CDR1 as MGHDK and CDR2 as SYGVNS. The CDR3 totals 13 residues. Trimming removed 7 bases from V and 1 base from J, with 10 bases in between. The CDR3 is CASKGEGNTEAFF. CDR3 in DNA: TGTGCCAGCAAGGGGGAGGGGAACACTGAAGCTTTCTTT.

The chain employs TRBV6-9 and TRBJ1-5; D might be TRBD1 (6 bases). Per the germline V gene, CDR1 is MNHGY and CDR2 is SVAAGI. This CDR3 is built from 13 residues. Trimming removed 6 bases from V and 7 bases from J, with 13 bases in between. CDR3: CASRETTGQPQHF. The CDR3 region has the DNA TGTGCCAGCAGGGAGACAACAGGGCAGCCCCAGCATTTT.

The genes are TRBV11-2 and TRBJ2-2; D ambiguous. Germline V lookup: CDR1 SGHAT, CDR2 FQNNGV. V was pared by 3 bases and J by 6 bases, with 5 bases between. CDR3 size: 12 residues. As DNA, the CDR3 is TGTGCCAGCAGCTTGTACCCCGGGGAGCTGTTTTTT. Amino acids: CASSLYPGELFF.

The chain uses TRBV2 and TRBJ1-2; 10 bases match TRBD1. Germline V gives CDR1 SNHLY, CDR2 FYNNEI. The ends lost 6 bases at V and 8 bases at J; junction bases unmatched: 12. The CDR3 consists of 15 residues. The DNA for the CDR3 is TGTGCCAGCAGACCGGGACAGGGGATTCAGTACGGCTACACCTTC. Its protein is CASRPGQGIQYGYTF. The full variable domain, its missing parts supplied by reference TRBV2 and TRBJ1-2, is EPEVTQTPSHQVTQMGQEVILRCVPISNHLYFYWYRQILGQKVEFLVSFYNNEISEKSEIFDDQFSVERPDGSNFTLKIRSTKLEDSAMYFCASRPGQGIQYGYTFGSGTRLTVV.

The chain recombines TRBV30 with TRBJ1-2, with 7 bases identical to TRBD1. The trim removed 3 bases at V and 9 bases at J, leaving 10 bases unmatched. The V gene's germline CDR1 is GTSNPN and CDR2 SVGIG (reference sequence). The CDR3 runs to 13 residues. CDR3 sequence (DNA): TGTGCCTGGAGGAGTCTTCCAGGGGGGCGCTACACCTTC. Translating gives CAWRSLPGGRYTF.

V gene TRBV6-6 combines with J gene TRBJ2-1; D might be TRBD1 (5 bases). CDR1 is MNHNY and CDR2 is SVGAGI in the germline V gene (reference sequence). The length of the CDR3 is 12 residues. Trimming took off 10 bases at V and 8 bases at J, with 15 bases between the two ends. CDR3 in amino acids: CATMTALDEQFF. The CDR3 DNA reads TGTGCCACCATGACAGCGTTGGATGAGCAGTTCTTC.

The CDR3 DNA reads as TGTGCCAGCAGTTTAAGGACCCTATCCCAACAGGATACGCAGTATTTT. This translates into CASSLRTLSQQDTQYF. The chain uses TRBV27 and TRBJ2-3, with D unresolved. The germline gives CDR1 MNHEY, CDR2 SMNVEV (reference sequence). The V gene lost 2 bases and the J gene lost 6 bases, with 18 bases spanning the gap. The CDR3 has 16 amino acids.

The rearrangement links TRBV11-2 to TRBJ2-7; the D gene is possibly TRBD1 (6 bases). Trimming took 0 bases from V and 5 from J, leaving 14 bases between them. Germline values: CDR1 SGHAT, CDR2 FQNNGV. This CDR3 comprises 15 residues. For the CDR3, the DNA is TGTGCCAGCAGCTTAGAAGGCAGGGGTCTCGACGAGCAGTACTTC. Translated: CASSLEGRGLDEQYF.

This chain connects TRBV7-8 to TRBJ2-7; D is unclear. CDR1 and CDR2 from the germline V gene are SGHVS and FQNEAQ. Trimming removed 3 bases from V and 9 bases from J, with 12 bases in between. The CDR3 runs to 12 residues. In nucleotides, the CDR3 is TGTGCCAGCAGCTTTAGAACTGGTGGGCAGTACTTC. It encodes CASSFRTGGQYF.

This chain joins TRBV2 and TRBJ1-6; 7 nucleotides agree with TRBD1. CDR1 is SNHLY and CDR2 is FYNNEI in the germline V gene. V dropped 7 bases and J dropped 4; count of bases not matched to a gene: 7. This CDR3 comprises 15 residues. The CDR3 reads CASISGTAYNSPLHF. DNA of the CDR3: TGTGCCAGCATATCGGGGACAGCGTATAATTCACCCCTCCACTTT.